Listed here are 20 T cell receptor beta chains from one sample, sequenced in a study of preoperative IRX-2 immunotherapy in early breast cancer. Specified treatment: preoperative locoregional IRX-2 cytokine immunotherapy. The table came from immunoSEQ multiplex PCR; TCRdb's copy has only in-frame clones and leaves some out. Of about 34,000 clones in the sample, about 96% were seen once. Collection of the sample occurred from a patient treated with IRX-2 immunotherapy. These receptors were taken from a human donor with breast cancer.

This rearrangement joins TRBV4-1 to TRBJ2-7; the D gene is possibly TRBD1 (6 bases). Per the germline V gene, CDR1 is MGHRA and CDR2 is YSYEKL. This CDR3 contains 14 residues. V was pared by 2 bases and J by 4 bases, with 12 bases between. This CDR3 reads CASSQQGQSYEQYF. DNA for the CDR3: TGCGCCAGCAGCCAACAGGGACAATCTTACGAGCAGTACTTC.

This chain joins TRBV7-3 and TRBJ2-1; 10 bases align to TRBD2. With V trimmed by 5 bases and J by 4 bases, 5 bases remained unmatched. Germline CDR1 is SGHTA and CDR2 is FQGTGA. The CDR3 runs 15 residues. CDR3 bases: TGTGCCAGCAGCACCAGCGGGGGGGGGTACAATGAGCAGTTCTTC. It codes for CASSTSGGGYNEQFF.

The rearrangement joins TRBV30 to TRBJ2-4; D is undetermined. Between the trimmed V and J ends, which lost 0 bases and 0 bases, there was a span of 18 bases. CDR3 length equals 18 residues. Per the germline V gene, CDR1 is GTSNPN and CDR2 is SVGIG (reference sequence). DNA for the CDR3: TGTGCCTGGAGTGTACCAAGCACCAGACTGCTAGCCAAAAACATTCAGTACTTC. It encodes CAWSVPSTRLLAKNIQYF.

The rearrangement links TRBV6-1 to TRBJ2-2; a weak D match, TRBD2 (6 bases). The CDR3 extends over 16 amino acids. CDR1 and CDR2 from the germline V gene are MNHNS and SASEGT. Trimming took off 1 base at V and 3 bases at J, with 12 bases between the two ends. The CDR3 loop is CASSEVGRPDTGELFF. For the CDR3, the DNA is TGTGCCAGCAGTGAAGTGGGGAGGCCAGACACCGGGGAGCTGTTTTTT.

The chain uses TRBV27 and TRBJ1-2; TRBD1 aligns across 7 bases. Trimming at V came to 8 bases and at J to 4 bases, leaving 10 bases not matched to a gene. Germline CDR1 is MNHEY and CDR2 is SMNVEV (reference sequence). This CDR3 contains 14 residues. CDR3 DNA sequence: TGTGCCAGCTCGTACGACAGGGCAACCTATGGCTACACCTTC. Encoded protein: CASSYDRATYGYTF.

CDR3 DNA: TGTGCCAGCAGCTTAGAAGGGAGACCGAGGACAGGGCGGTACTTC. Protein product: CASSLEGRPRTGRYF. This rearrangement joins TRBV7-2 to TRBJ2-7, with 8 bases fitting TRBD1. The CDR3 spans 15 residues. Germline CDR1 SGHTA, CDR2 FQGNSA. J gave up 12 bases and V 1 base, and 14 bases lay outside the gene matches.

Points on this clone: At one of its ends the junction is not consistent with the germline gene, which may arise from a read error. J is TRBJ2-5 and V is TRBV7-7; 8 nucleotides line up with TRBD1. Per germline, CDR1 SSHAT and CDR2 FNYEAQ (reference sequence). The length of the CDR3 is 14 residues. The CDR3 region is CASSFSGGRETQYF. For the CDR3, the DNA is TGTGCTAGCAGCTTTTCAGGGGGCAGGGAGACCCAGTACTTC.

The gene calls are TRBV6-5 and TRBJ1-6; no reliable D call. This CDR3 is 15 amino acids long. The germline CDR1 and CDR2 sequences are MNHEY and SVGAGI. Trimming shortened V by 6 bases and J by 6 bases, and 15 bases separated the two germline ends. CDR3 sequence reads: CASRNGESINSPLHF. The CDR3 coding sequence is TGTGCCAGCAGGAACGGGGAGTCGATTAATTCACCCCTCCACTTT.

This chain's CDR3 is CASSYEAVIGNKLFF. Here the CDR3 DNA reads TGTGCCAGCAGTTACGAGGCGGTGATCGGGAATAAACTGTTTTTT. The chain uses TRBV6-5 and TRBJ1-4, with D hard to call. The ends were cut back, 2 bases at V and 11 bases at J, with 18 bases in the middle. Germline assignment: CDR1 MNHEY and CDR2 SVGAGI. CDR3 length equals 15 residues.

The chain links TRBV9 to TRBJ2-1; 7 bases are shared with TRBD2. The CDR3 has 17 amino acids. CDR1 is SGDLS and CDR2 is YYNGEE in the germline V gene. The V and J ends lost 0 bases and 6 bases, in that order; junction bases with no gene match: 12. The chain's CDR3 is CASSVAGGAGAINEQFF. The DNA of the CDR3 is TGTGCCAGCAGCGTAGCCGGAGGGGCGGGAGCCATCAATGAGCAGTTCTTC.

The CDR3 DNA follows: TGTGCCAGCAGCTTAGTGACCGGGGGTGCCGGGGAGCTGTTTTTT. This translates into CASSLVTGGAGELFF. V usage is TRBV11-3 and J usage is TRBJ2-2, with D maybe TRBD2 (6 bases). The V gene lost 1 base and the J gene lost 6 bases, with 12 bases spanning the gap. The CDR3 loop spans 15 amino acids. Germline CDR1 reads SGHNT; CDR2 reads YENEEA.

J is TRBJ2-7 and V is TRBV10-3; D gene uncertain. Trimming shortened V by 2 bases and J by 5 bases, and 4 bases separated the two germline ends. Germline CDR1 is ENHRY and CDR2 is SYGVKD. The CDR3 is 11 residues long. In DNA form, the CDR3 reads TGTGCCATCAGTGAGATCAACGAGCAGTACTTC. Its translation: CAISEINEQYF.

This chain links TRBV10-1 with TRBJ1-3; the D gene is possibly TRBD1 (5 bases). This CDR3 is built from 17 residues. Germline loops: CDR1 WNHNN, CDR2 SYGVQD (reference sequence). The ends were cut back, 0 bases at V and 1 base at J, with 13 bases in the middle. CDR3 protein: CASSESRGRTSGNTIYF. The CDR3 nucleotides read TGCGCCAGCAGTGAGTCGCGGGGAAGGACATCTGGAAACACCATATATTTT.

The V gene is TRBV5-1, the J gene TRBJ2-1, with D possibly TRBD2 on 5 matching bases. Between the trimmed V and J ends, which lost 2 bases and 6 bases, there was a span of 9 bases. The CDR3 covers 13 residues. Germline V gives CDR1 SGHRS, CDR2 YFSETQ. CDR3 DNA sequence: TGCGCCAGCAGCTTCGAGGGATCCAATGAGCAGTTCTTC. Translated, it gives CASSFEGSNEQFF.

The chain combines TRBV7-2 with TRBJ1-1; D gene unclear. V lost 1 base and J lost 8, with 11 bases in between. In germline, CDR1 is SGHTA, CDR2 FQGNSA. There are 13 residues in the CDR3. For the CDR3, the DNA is TGTGCCAGCAGCTTAGTTCGTCGGGCCGAAGCTTTCTTT. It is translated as CASSLVRRAEAFF.

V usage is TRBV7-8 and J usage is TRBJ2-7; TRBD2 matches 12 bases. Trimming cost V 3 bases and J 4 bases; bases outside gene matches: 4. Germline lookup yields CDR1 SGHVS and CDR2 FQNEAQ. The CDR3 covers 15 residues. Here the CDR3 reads CASSFRLAGEYEQYF. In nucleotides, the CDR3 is TGTGCCAGCAGCTTCCGACTAGCGGGGGAATACGAGCAGTACTTC.

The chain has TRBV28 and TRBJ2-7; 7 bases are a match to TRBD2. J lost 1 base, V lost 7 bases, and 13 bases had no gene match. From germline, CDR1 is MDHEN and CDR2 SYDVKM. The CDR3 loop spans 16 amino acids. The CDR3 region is CASTTMESSGSYEQYF. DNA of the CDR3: TGTGCCAGCACCACGATGGAGTCTAGCGGTTCCTACGAGCAGTACTTC. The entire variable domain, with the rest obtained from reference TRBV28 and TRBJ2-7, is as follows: DVKVTQSSRYLVKRTGEKVFLECVQDMDHENMFWYRQDPGLGLRLIYFSYDVKMKEKGDIPEGYSVSREKKERFSLILESASTNQTSMYLCASTTMESSGSYEQYFGPGTRLTVT.

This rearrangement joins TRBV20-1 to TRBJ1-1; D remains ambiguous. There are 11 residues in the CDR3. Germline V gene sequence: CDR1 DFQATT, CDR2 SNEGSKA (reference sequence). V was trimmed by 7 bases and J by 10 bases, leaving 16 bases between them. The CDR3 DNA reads TGCAGTGGGCCCAAGAAAGCGGGAGCTTTCTTT. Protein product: CSGPKKAGAFF.

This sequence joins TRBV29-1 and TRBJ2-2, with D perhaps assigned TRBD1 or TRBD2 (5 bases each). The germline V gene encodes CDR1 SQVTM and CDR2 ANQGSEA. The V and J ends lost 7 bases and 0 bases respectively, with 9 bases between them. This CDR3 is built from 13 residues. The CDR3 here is CSGGRANTGELFF. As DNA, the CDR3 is TGCAGCGGGGGACGGGCGAACACCGGGGAGCTGTTTTTT.

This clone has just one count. Here the CDR3 reads CASTLGQGFGYEQYF. The CDR3 coding sequence is TGTGCCAGCACCCTGGGACAGGGATTTGGCTACGAGCAGTACTTC. J is TRBJ2-7 and V is TRBV27; 9 bases match TRBD1. CDR1 is MNHEY and CDR2 is SMNVEV in the germline V gene (reference sequence). The CDR3 consists of 15 residues. J gave up 3 bases and V 7 bases, and 10 bases lay outside the gene matches.